This TCR beta chain was documented in a study of early T cells in non-severe SARS-CoV-2 infection. TCRdb re-derived calls from the 5' RACE reads in MiXCR, one entry per CDR3 protein. This table has around 40,000 distinct CDR3 sequences, 6.3% appearing once. The CDR3 spans 16 residues. Germline lookup yields CDR1 LGHNA and CDR2 YNFKEQ. With 0 bases removed from V and 5 bases from J, the gap between germline ends came to 17 bases. This clonotype has a handful of counts. This receptor was identified in an adult who was a healthcare worker with PCR-confirmed SARS-CoV-2 infection or an uninfected control (not recorded which). The rearrangement uses TRBV4-2 and TRBJ2-7; possible D gene TRBD2, 6 bases. Material for sequencing was whole blood. The CDR3 is CASSQDKVGSIHEQYF. CDR3 bases: TGTGCCAGCAGCCAAGACAAGGTCGGGAGTATCCACGAGCAGTACTTC.